The 5 T cell receptor beta chains below were found in one sample sequenced in a study of blood T cell repertoires in COVID-19. Profiling relied on immunoSEQ multiplex PCR, and the TCRdb table lists in-frame clones only, not all of them. The repertoire consists of a few hundred thousand clones, with nearly 90% occurring once and the leading ten covering roughly 4.5%. Material for sequencing was peripheral blood. These receptors were collected from a woman in her 40s who had recovered from COVID-19.

This chain links TRBV7-6 with TRBJ2-1, with D perhaps matching TRBD2 (6 bases). The V and J ends lost 5 bases and 9 bases respectively, with 17 bases between them. There are 14 residues in the CDR3. CDR1 is SGHVS, CDR2 FNYEAQ, per germline. For the CDR3, the DNA is TGTGCCAGCAGCCTCTTCTGGGGGGATTTTGAGCAGTTCTTC. Translation: CASSLFWGDFEQFF.

This chain joins TRBV5-1 and TRBJ2-5, with TRBD2 as a possible D gene (6 bases). The CDR3 totals 15 residues. In germline, CDR1 is SGHRS, CDR2 YFSETQ. Between the trimmed V and J ends, which lost 7 bases and 4 bases, there was a span of 20 bases. CDR3 nucleotide sequence: TGCGCCAGCGCCTTGTATGTGGGGGGATCAGAGACCCAGTACTTC. It translates to CASALYVGGSETQYF.

V gene TRBV7-9 combines with J gene TRBJ2-5; D uncertain. Germline V gives CDR1 SEHNR, CDR2 FQNEAQ (reference sequence). V was trimmed by 2 bases and J by 0 bases, leaving 10 bases between them. The CDR3 sequence is 15 residues long. CDR3 in amino acids: CASSLSSGNQETQYF. CDR3 DNA sequence: TGTGCCAGCAGCTTATCGTCAGGCAACCAAGAGACCCAGTACTTC.

This clone has just a few counts. The chain employs TRBV4-3 and TRBJ1-1; D is possibly TRBD1 (6 bases). Germline assignment: CDR1 LGHNA and CDR2 YSLEER. V gave up 1 base and J gave up 7 bases, with 13 bases separating them. The CDR3 has 14 residues. The chain's CDR3 is CASSQVGARGEAFF. CDR3 bases: TGCGCCAGCAGCCAAGTGGGGGCGCGAGGTGAAGCTTTCTTT.

The rearrangement links TRBV14 to TRBJ1-2, with no clear D. This CDR3 region has 13 residues. Germline V gene data show CDR1 as SGHDN and CDR2 as FVKESK. V shed 3 bases and J shed 8 bases, with 13 bases lying between them. The DNA of the CDR3 is TGTGCCAGCAGCCACCCGGAGAGAGAAGGCTACACCTTC. It encodes CASSHPEREGYTF.